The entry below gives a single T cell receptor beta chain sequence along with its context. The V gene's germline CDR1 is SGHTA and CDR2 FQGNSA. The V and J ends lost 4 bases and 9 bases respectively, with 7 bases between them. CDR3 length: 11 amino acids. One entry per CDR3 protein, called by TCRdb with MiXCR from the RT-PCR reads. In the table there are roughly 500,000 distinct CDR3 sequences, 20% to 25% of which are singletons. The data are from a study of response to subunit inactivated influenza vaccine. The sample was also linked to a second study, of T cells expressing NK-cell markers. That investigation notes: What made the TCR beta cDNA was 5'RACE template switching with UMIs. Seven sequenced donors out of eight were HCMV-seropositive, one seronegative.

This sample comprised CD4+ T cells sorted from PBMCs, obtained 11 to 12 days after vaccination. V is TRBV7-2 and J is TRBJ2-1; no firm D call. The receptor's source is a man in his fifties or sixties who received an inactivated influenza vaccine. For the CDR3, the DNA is TGTGCCAGCAGCTGGCCGGGTGAGCAGTTCTTC. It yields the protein CASSWPGEQFF.